These 30 T cell receptor beta chains were all obtained from the same sample, sequenced in a study of technical replicates of blood from several donors (TCRdb year 2017). Receptors were amplified or captured by the immunoSEQ multiplex PCR assay. Imported from immuneACCESS, the table was reduced by TCRdb to in-frame sequences with V and J called. These copies leave out some clones; in studies compared against another copy, an unresolved V gene accounts for under half, and the cause of the remainder is not known. The sample table lists 65,000 to 80,000 clones, 95% to 99% of them with a count of one. The ten largest clonotypes hold 0.2% to 0.25% of the sample. Sequencing was performed on T cells isolated from PBMCs. Every receptor here comes from a human donor in good health.

V and J are TRBV5-4 and TRBJ2-7; 9 positions agree with TRBD1. The CDR3 has 13 amino acids. V was clipped by 3 bases and J by 3 bases; unmatched bases: 1. Germline loops: CDR1 SGHNT, CDR2 YYREEE (reference sequence). This CDR3 is CASSSTGGYEQYF. CDR3 DNA: TGTGCCAGCAGCTCGACAGGGGGCTACGAGCAGTACTTC.

This sequence joins TRBV6-1 and TRBJ2-7, with TRBD2 as a possible D gene (5 bases). The CDR3 has 13 amino acids. Germline V gene data show CDR1 as MNHNS and CDR2 as SASEGT. Trimming removed 6 bases from V and 2 bases from J, with 11 bases in between. The CDR3 DNA reads TGTGCCAGCAGCGGAGGTCTTCCCTACGAGCAGTACTTC. Its translation is CASSGGLPYEQYF.

The chain recombines TRBV30 with TRBJ1-2, with 10 bases lining up with TRBD1. The germline gives CDR1 GTSNPN, CDR2 SVGIG (reference sequence). This CDR3 contains 13 residues. V shed 5 bases and J 4 bases; nucleotides not matched to a gene: 4. The CDR3 here is CAWWTGGIYGYTF. CDR3 coding DNA: TGTGCCTGGTGGACAGGGGGGATCTATGGCTACACCTTC.

To note about this clone: The same CDR3 is also encoded by other DNA sequences in this sample. The V call is TRBV5-1, the J call TRBJ2-7; possibly TRBD2 for D (6 bases). The CDR3 has 15 residues. With 5 bases removed from V and 7 bases from J, the gap between germline ends came to 22 bases. Germline values: CDR1 SGHRS, CDR2 YFSETQ. The CDR3 DNA sequence: TGCGCCAGCAGATCAACCGGGACTCTATCAGAAGAGCAGTACTTC. The encoded protein is CASRSTGTLSEEQYF.

The chain links TRBV27 to TRBJ2-5, with 7 bases matching TRBD2. Trimming at V came to 9 bases and at J to 7 bases, leaving 11 bases not matched to a gene. This CDR3 has 13 residues. Germline V gene data show CDR1 as MNHEY and CDR2 as SMNVEV (reference sequence). CDR3 sequence reads: CASGVGLSATQYF. DNA of the CDR3: TGTGCCAGTGGGGTGGGACTAAGTGCGACCCAGTACTTC.

This rearrangement joins TRBV6-5 to TRBJ2-1; 7 bases line up with TRBD2. The CDR3 extends over 15 amino acids. CDR1 MNHEY and CDR2 SVGAGI come from the germline V gene. V lost 7 bases and J lost 1; bases outside the gene matches: 7. DNA for the CDR3: TGTGCCAGCACTACCCCAGCGGGATCCTACAATGAGCAGTTCTTC. Translation: CASTTPAGSYNEQFF.

This sequence joins TRBV5-1 and TRBJ2-7; D perhaps matches TRBD2 (5 bases). Germline CDR1 reads SGHRS; CDR2 reads YFSETQ. The CDR3 is 15 amino acids. V was cut by 0 bases and J by 6 bases, with 16 bases left in between. The CDR3 nucleotides read TGCGCCAGCAGCTTGGAGGCAGCGGATTCCAGCGAGCAGTACTTC. Amino acid sequence: CASSLEAADSSEQYF. Combining the CDR3 with reference TRBV5-1 and TRBJ2-7 gives the whole variable domain KAGVTQTPRYLIKTRGQQVTLSCSPISGHRSVSWYQQTPGQGLQFLFEYFSETQRNKGNFPGRFSGRQFSNSRSEMNVSTLELGDSALYLCASSLEAADSSEQYFGPGTRLTVT.

This clone appeared a single time. The chain recombines TRBV7-6 with TRBJ2-7; D is possibly TRBD1 (6 bases). The V end lost 1 base, the J end lost 2 bases, and 21 bases lay between the germline ends. Germline-derived CDR1 and CDR2 are SGHVS and FNYEAQ. This CDR3 has 18 amino acids. The CDR3 nucleotides read TGTGCCAGCAGCTTAGGGTTCGGGGACACCCTAGGAACCTACGAGCAGTACTTC. Translated, it gives CASSLGFGDTLGTYEQYF. Filled out from reference TRBV7-6 and TRBJ2-7, the complete variable domain reads GAGVSQSPRYKVTKRGQDVALRCDPISGHVSLYWYRQALGQGPEFLTYFNYEAQQDKSGLPNDRFSAERPEGSISTLTIQRTEQRDSAMYRCASSLGFGDTLGTYEQYFGPGTRLTVT.

This rearrangement joins TRBV30 to TRBJ1-3, with D perhaps TRBD1 (6 bases). V was pared by 8 bases and J by 4 bases, with 18 bases between. The CDR3 is made up of 14 amino acids. The germline V gene has CDR1 GTSNPN and CDR2 SVGIG (reference sequence). As DNA, the CDR3 is TGTGCCCGGCAGCAGGCAGGGGTCGGAAACACCATATATTTT. Protein product: CARQQAGVGNTIYF.

The CDR3 loop is CATSRQIGTVYEQYF. CDR3 DNA: TGTGCCACCAGCCGGCAAATAGGGACAGTATACGAGCAGTACTTC. J is TRBJ2-7 and V is TRBV15; 7 bases are a match to TRBD1. The V gene end was trimmed by 5 bases and the J gene end by 4 bases; junction bases not matched to a gene: 11. Germline CDR1 is LNHNV and CDR2 is YYDKDF (reference sequence). The CDR3 extends over 15 amino acids.

The chain carries TRBV6-1 and TRBJ2-7; D is possibly TRBD1 (6 bases). Trimming pared 2 bases from V and 5 bases from J, leaving 13 bases between. CDR1 is MNHNS and CDR2 is SASEGT in the germline V gene. CDR3 size: 14 residues. This CDR3 reads CASSEPGAKDEQYF. As DNA, the CDR3 is TGTGCCAGCAGTGAACCAGGGGCTAAGGACGAGCAGTACTTC.

The chain uses TRBV13 and TRBJ2-2; 10 nucleotides line up with TRBD1. The CDR3 covers 18 residues. V was pared by 0 bases and J by 4 bases, with 8 bases of the junction left unmatched. CDR1 PRHDT and CDR2 FYEKMQ come from the germline V gene (reference sequence). CDR3 sequence: CASSLGLGTGAFTGELFF. The CDR3 DNA is TGTGCCAGCAGCTTAGGCCTTGGGACAGGGGCTTTCACCGGGGAGCTGTTTTTT.

This chain links TRBV27 with TRBJ1-1, with D possibly TRBD1 on 5 matching bases. The V gene's germline CDR1 is MNHEY and CDR2 SMNVEV (reference sequence). Trimming removed 4 bases at V and 4 bases at J, with 19 bases between. CDR3 length: 16 residues. This CDR3 is CASSSLRWGEGTEAFF. CDR3 in DNA: TGTGCCAGCAGTTCGCTCAGATGGGGGGAAGGCACTGAAGCTTTCTTT.

This chain connects TRBV5-6 to TRBJ2-7; 10 bases are a match to TRBD2. The length of the CDR3 is 14 residues. V lost 4 bases, J lost 7 bases, and 8 bases stayed unmatched. Germline CDR1 and CDR2: SGHDT and YYEEEE. The CDR3 DNA follows: TGTGCCAGCAGCGGCGGGACTAGCGCTAGGGAGCAGTACTTC. This encodes CASSGGTSAREQYF.

The chain joins TRBV18 to TRBJ1-5, with D tentatively TRBD1 (6 bases). In germline, CDR1 is KGHSH, CDR2 LQKENI. The CDR3 runs to 14 residues. Trimming removed 4 bases from V and 5 bases from J, with 12 bases in between. Written as DNA, the CDR3 is TGTGCCAGCTCACGTGAACAGGGCCATCAGCCCCAGCATTTT. Amino acids: CASSREQGHQPQHF.

This chain uses TRBV25-1 with TRBJ1-4; 9 bases line up with TRBD1. The CDR3 extends over 14 amino acids. J lost 10 bases, V lost 4 bases, and 7 bases had no gene match. Germline V gene sequence: CDR1 MGHDK, CDR2 SYGVNS. The CDR3, as DNA: TGTGCCAGCAGTGGAGGGACAGGGACCCCAAAACTGTTTTTT. It yields the protein CASSGGTGTPKLFF.

The V gene is TRBV6-1, the J gene TRBJ2-1; 10 bases match TRBD2. The germline V gene has CDR1 MNHNS and CDR2 SASEGT. The CDR3 spans 15 residues. V shed 7 bases and J 7 bases; nucleotides not matched to a gene: 10. The chain's CDR3 is CASTWTSGGPNEQFF. The CDR3 DNA reads TGTGCCAGCACCTGGACTAGCGGAGGACCAAATGAGCAGTTCTTC.

The chain employs TRBV6-1 and TRBJ2-6; maybe TRBD2 (5 bases). Germline V lookup: CDR1 MNHNS, CDR2 SASEGT. This CDR3 region has 14 residues. V dropped 7 bases and J dropped 3 bases, with 10 bases sitting between them. CDR3 in DNA: TGTGCCAGCACCCTAGGGAGTGGGGCCAACGTCCTGACTTTC. Translating it yields CASTLGSGANVLTF.

The V and J genes are TRBV4-3 and TRBJ2-5; D gene unclear. Germline assignment: CDR1 LGHNA and CDR2 YSLEER. V shed 1 base and J shed 3 bases, with 9 bases lying between them. The CDR3 has 14 residues. CDR3 loop: CASSQGGSEETQYF. The CDR3 DNA reads TGCGCCAGCAGCCAAGGAGGAAGCGAAGAGACCCAGTACTTC.

This chain links TRBV6-1 with TRBJ2-7, with a tentative D call TRBD1 (5 bases). With 2 bases removed from V and 1 base from J, the gap between germline ends came to 6 bases. The length of the CDR3 is 13 residues. Germline CDR1 MNHNS, CDR2 SASEGT. The CDR3 DNA reads as TGTGCCAGCAGTGAATGGACATCCTACGAGCAGTACTTC. It translates to CASSEWTSYEQYF.

This clone was observed once. V is TRBV28 and J is TRBJ2-2; 7 bases are shared with TRBD2. Unmatched junction bases numbered 7, after V lost 5 bases and J lost 1 base. Germline loops: CDR1 MDHEN, CDR2 SYDVKM. The CDR3 sequence is 16 residues long. The CDR3, as DNA: TGTGCCAGCAGTCCCCGGGACTATATGAACACCGGGGAGCTGTTTTTT. This encodes CASSPRDYMNTGELFF.

The V call is TRBV6-5, the J call TRBJ1-1; tentative D call: TRBD1 (5 bases). Germline V gene data show CDR1 as MNHEY and CDR2 as SVGAGI. CDR3 length: 12 residues. Trimming removed 2 bases from V and 8 bases from J, with 9 bases in between. CDR3 region: CASSYDPGEAFF. The CDR3 DNA is TGTGCCAGCAGTTACGATCCAGGGGAAGCTTTCTTT.

The gene calls are TRBV6-5 and TRBJ2-7, with TRBD2 identical over 7 bases. Losses at the gene ends were 0 bases for V and 4 bases for J; bases not matched to a gene: 6. The CDR3 is made up of 15 amino acids. The V gene's germline CDR1 is MNHEY and CDR2 SVGAGI. CDR3 nucleotides: TGTGCCAGCAGTTACTCGGGGGAGGGGACTTACGAGCAGTACTTC. This encodes CASSYSGEGTYEQYF.

V is TRBV7-9 and J is TRBJ2-3; D is ambiguous. Germline CDR1 and CDR2: SEHNR and FQNEAQ (reference sequence). This CDR3 has 14 amino acids. V was clipped by 2 bases and J by 2 bases, with 8 bases between them. The CDR3 nucleotides are TGTGCCAGCAGCTTATACTCGCCCACAGATACGCAGTATTTT. Protein product: CASSLYSPTDTQYF.

This rearrangement joins TRBV12-5 to TRBJ2-7; D gene ambiguous. V was cut by 5 bases and J by 3 bases, with 5 bases left in between. The germline V gene encodes CDR1 LGHNT and CDR2 FRNRAP. CDR3 length: 11 residues. The chain's CDR3 is CASGVGYEQYF. CDR3 nucleotide sequence: TGTGCTAGTGGTGTCGGCTACGAGCAGTACTTC.

The chain uses TRBV28 and TRBJ2-3, with TRBD2 matching over 14 bases. V shed 4 bases and J 8 bases; nucleotides not matched to a gene: 8. The germline V gene encodes CDR1 MDHEN and CDR2 SYDVKM. This CDR3 spans 16 amino acids. Written as DNA, the CDR3 is TGTGCCAGCAGTTCCCCCCGACTAGCGGGGGGGGTTACGCAGTATTTT. Translating it yields CASSSPRLAGGVTQYF.

The V and J genes are TRBV19 and TRBJ2-1; D may be TRBD1 (6 bases). Trimming stripped 1 base from V and 7 bases from J, with 14 bases between. CDR1 and CDR2 from the germline V gene are LNHDA and SQIVND (reference sequence). This CDR3 spans 15 amino acids. This CDR3 reads CASSIGPTTGNEQFF. In DNA, the CDR3 is TGTGCCAGTAGTATAGGCCCGACTACAGGGAATGAGCAGTTCTTC.

The CDR3 bases are TGTGCCAGCAGGAGACAGAACACCGGGGAGCTGTTTTTT. It is translated as CASRRQNTGELFF. The chain has TRBV6-5 and TRBJ2-2; D call uncertain. V lost 6 bases, J lost 1 base, and 6 bases lay in between. Germline lookup yields CDR1 MNHEY and CDR2 SVGAGI. This CDR3 has 13 amino acids.

This chain connects TRBV9 to TRBJ2-3; 13 nucleotides match TRBD2. Germline-derived CDR1 and CDR2 are SGDLS and YYNGEE. The CDR3 totals 16 residues. V lost 3 bases and J lost 4; bases outside the gene matches: 5. The CDR3 bases are TGTGCCAGCAGCGGAGATACTAGCGGGAGGGCAGATACGCAGTATTTT. Amino acids: CASSGDTSGRADTQYF.

The sample holds one count of this clone. The rearrangement joins TRBV19 to TRBJ2-3; D might be TRBD2 (6 bases). The V gene lost 5 bases and the J gene lost 2 bases, with 17 bases spanning the gap. The CDR3 runs to 16 residues. CDR1 is LNHDA and CDR2 is SQIVND in the germline V gene (reference sequence). In nucleotides, the CDR3 is TGTGCCAGTAGTCCAAGCGGGTCTTTCCTCACAGATACGCAGTATTTT. It encodes CASSPSGSFLTDTQYF.